The 20 T cell receptor beta chains in this list originate from one sample, sequenced in a study of vaccination effects on CD4 cells after COVID-19. Researchers isolated CD4+ T cells once approximately eleven days of culture had elapsed. Profiled with immunoSEQ multiplex PCR; TCRdb holds only in-frame clones, not every one. The sample lists about 70,000 clones, around 77% occurring once. For these receptors, no antigen is known. Sequencing used CD4+ T cells from PBMCs cultured without peptide, obtained before COVID-19 vaccination. The receptors were sampled from a human donor who received a COVID-19 vaccine.

The V call is TRBV7-2, the J call TRBJ2-7; D possibly corresponds to TRBD1 (6 bases). Trimming stripped 6 bases from V and 1 base from J, with 13 bases between. The CDR3 length is 14 residues. Germline CDR1 is SGHTA and CDR2 is FQGNSA. The CDR3 coding sequence is TGTGCCAGCAGTCATACGACAGGTTCCTACGAGCAGTACGTC. It translates to CASSHTTGSYEQYV.

The chain recombines TRBV7-2 with TRBJ2-2, with 8 bases identical to TRBD2. CDR3 size: 16 residues. After removal of 5 bases from V and 7 bases from J, the junction contained 12 bases not matched to a gene. From germline, CDR1 is SGHTA and CDR2 FQGNSA. CDR3 coding DNA: TGTGCCAGCAGCCCCTTTGCCGGGGGGGCTGGCGGGGAGCTGTTTTTT. Amino acid sequence: CASSPFAGGAGGELFF.

This sequence joins TRBV28 and TRBJ2-7; TRBD1 might be the D (7 bases). This CDR3 is built from 13 residues. CDR1 is MDHEN and CDR2 is SYDVKM in the germline V gene. The V end was cut by 3 bases, the J end by 7 bases, with 13 bases between. CDR3: CASSFWAGGEQYV. The CDR3 region has the DNA TGTGCCAGCAGTTTCTGGGCAGGGGGGGAGCAGTACGTC.

This clone has more than one count but fewer than ten. The J gene is TRBJ2-5, the V gene TRBV5-1; 10 positions agree with TRBD1. Germline assignment: CDR1 SGHRS and CDR2 YFSETQ. V trimming: 5 bases; J trimming: 5 bases; junction bases outside the gene matches: 6. This CDR3 has 14 residues. The CDR3 spells CASSSTGGQETQYF. The DNA of the CDR3 is TGCGCCAGCAGTTCGACAGGGGGCCAGGAGACCCAGTACTTC.

The rearrangement uses TRBV5-5 and TRBJ2-1; possibly TRBD2 for D (7 bases). This CDR3 region has 16 residues. V lost 0 bases to trimming and J lost 7 bases, with 17 bases between them. Germline assignment: CDR1 SGHKS and CDR2 YYEKEE (reference sequence). CDR3: CASSLVGGGPGNEQFF. CDR3 in DNA: TGTGCCAGCAGCTTGGTAGGGGGGGGGCCTGGAAATGAGCAGTTCTTC.

V is TRBV6-6 and J is TRBJ1-5, with D possibly TRBD1 on 5 matching bases. The CDR3 is 16 amino acids. The germline V gene encodes CDR1 MNHNY and CDR2 SVGAGI (reference sequence). Between the trimmed V and J ends, which lost 1 base and 4 bases, there was a span of 14 bases. The CDR3 nucleotides read TGTGCCAGCAGTTACTTATCCGGGGCTTTGAATCAGCCCCAGCATTTT. Translated: CASSYLSGALNQPQHF.

This chain joins TRBV5-1 and TRBJ2-7; 12 nucleotides match TRBD1. This CDR3 spans 16 amino acids. With 2 bases clipped from V and 4 bases from J, the junction kept 7 bases outside the gene matches. From germline, CDR1 is SGHRS and CDR2 YFSETQ. The CDR3 DNA reads as TGCGCCAGCAGCTTAGGGACAGGGGGCGGACTTTACGAGCAGTACGTC. This sequence encodes CASSLGTGGGLYEQYV.

The chain is built from TRBV12-5 and TRBJ2-5; 8 nucleotides agree with TRBD2. Looked up from germline, CDR1 is LGHNT and CDR2 is FRNRAP. This CDR3 comprises 20 residues. With 0 bases clipped from V and 5 bases from J, the junction kept 20 bases outside the gene matches. The CDR3 DNA is TGTGCTAGTGGTTTGGTATCTATATTGGCGGGGGGAAACCTCCATGAGACCCAGTACTTC. It encodes CASGLVSILAGGNLHETQYF.

The chain links TRBV4-1 to TRBJ2-1; unclear D gene. The germline V gene encodes CDR1 MGHRA and CDR2 YSYEKL. The ends were cut back, 2 bases at V and 7 bases at J, with 12 bases in the middle. CDR3 size: 14 residues. In DNA, the CDR3 is TGCGCCAGCAGCCAACTTCTGGTTTTAAATGAGCAGTTCTTC. Its protein is CASSQLLVLNEQFF.

The rearrangement links TRBV29-1 to TRBJ1-3; D remains unclear. The CDR3 extends over 16 amino acids. V was cut by 5 bases and J by 2 bases, with 19 bases left in between. In germline, CDR1 is SQVTM, CDR2 ANQGSEA. CDR3 loop: CSVSSRVGSAGNTIYF. CDR3 nucleotides: TGCAGCGTTTCGAGCCGGGTTGGGTCTGCTGGAAACACCATATATTTT.

V gene TRBV9 combines with J gene TRBJ2-5; the D call may be TRBD1 or TRBD2 (5 bases each). CDR1 is SGDLS and CDR2 is YYNGEE in the germline V gene. The length of the CDR3 is 14 residues. Between the trimmed V and J ends, which lost 0 bases and 6 bases, there was a span of 12 bases. Here the CDR3 reads CASSVARWGQTQYF. The CDR3 DNA sequence: TGTGCCAGCAGCGTAGCTCGCTGGGGACAGACCCAGTACTTC.

This sequence joins TRBV5-1 and TRBJ1-1, with unresolved D. Trimming pared 0 bases from V and 0 bases from J, leaving 3 bases between. This CDR3 contains 13 residues. Germline loops: CDR1 SGHRS, CDR2 YFSETQ. CDR3 sequence: CASSLELNTEAFF. The CDR3 DNA reads TGCGCCAGCAGCTTGGAACTGAACACTGAAGCTTTCTTT.

This sequence joins TRBV3-1 (or the pseudogene TRBV3-2) and TRBJ2-3; a weak D match, TRBD1 (6 bases). The V gene's germline CDR1 is LGHDT and CDR2 YNNKEL (reference sequence). The CDR3 sequence is 16 residues long. The germline V and J ends were trimmed by 4 bases and 0 bases, with 14 bases remaining between them. The CDR3 DNA is TGTGCCAGCAGCCGGTACGACAGGCCAAGCACAGATACGCAGTATTTT. This gives the protein CASSRYDRPSTDTQYF.

The table lists this clone with a few counts. The V call is TRBV3-1 (or the pseudogene TRBV3-2), the J call TRBJ2-4, with D possibly being TRBD1 (7 bases). This CDR3 is built from 15 residues. V lost 6 bases to trimming and J lost 2 bases, with 14 bases between them. CDR1 and CDR2 from the germline V gene are LGHDT and YNNKEL (reference sequence). The CDR3 protein is CASRGGGASKNIQYF. The CDR3 bases are TGTGCCAGCAGAGGAGGGGGCGCGTCCAAAAACATTCAGTACTTC.

This clone was observed a handful of times. The J gene is TRBJ2-1, the V gene TRBV7-3; D remains ambiguous. The V gene's germline CDR1 is SGHTA and CDR2 FQGTGA. The CDR3 covers 14 residues. V was clipped by 7 bases and J by 0 bases, with 10 bases between them. The CDR3 DNA reads TGTGCCAGCAAGCGTGCAGGCTCCTACAATGAGCAGTTCTTC. It encodes CASKRAGSYNEQFF.

This clone was seen only a few times. The V gene is TRBV27, the J gene TRBJ2-2; the D gene is possibly TRBD2 (5 bases). V shed 7 bases and J shed 4 bases, with 13 bases lying between them. Germline V gives CDR1 MNHEY, CDR2 SMNVEV (reference sequence). The CDR3 has 14 amino acids. The CDR3 sequence is CASTVRAGTGELFF. In DNA, the CDR3 is TGTGCCAGCACAGTACGCGCGGGCACCGGGGAGCTGTTTTTT.

The chain has TRBV20-1 and TRBJ2-3; D is ambiguous. V was cut by 7 bases and J by 5 bases, with 10 bases left in between. The CDR3 is made up of 11 amino acids. CDR1 and CDR2 (germline): DFQATT, SNEGSKA (reference sequence). The CDR3 region is CSGAVGDTQYF. In DNA, the CDR3 is TGCAGTGGAGCTGTGGGAGATACGCAGTATTTT.

With regard to this clone: At the DNA level, this CDR3 is encoded by other sequences in the same sample as well. The chain carries TRBV18 and TRBJ1-5; D is ambiguous. The length of the CDR3 is 13 residues. Germline-derived CDR1 and CDR2 are KGHSH and LQKENI. V dropped 3 bases and J dropped 0 bases, with 3 bases sitting between them. This chain's CDR3 is CASSPDSNQPQHF. CDR3 coding DNA: TGTGCCAGCTCACCGGATAGCAATCAGCCCCAGCATTTT.

The chain uses TRBV3-1 (or the pseudogene TRBV3-2) and TRBJ2-1; 10 bases line up with TRBD1. Losses at the gene ends were 2 bases for V and 16 bases for J; bases not matched to a gene: 5. Germline V gene data show CDR1 as LGHDT and CDR2 as YNNKEL (reference sequence). The CDR3 covers 12 residues. CDR3 loop: CASSQSGTGEFF. In DNA form, the CDR3 reads TGTGCCAGCAGCCAAAGCGGGACAGGGGAATTCTTC.

The rearrangement uses TRBV2 and TRBJ2-1; TRBD1 matches 8 bases. This CDR3 has 15 residues. CDR1 and CDR2 (germline): SNHLY, FYNNEI. The J segment lost 6 bases and the V segment lost 4 bases, leaving 8 bases of the junction unmatched. CDR3 loop: CASSAEGQATNEQFF. The CDR3 DNA reads as TGTGCCAGCAGTGCCGAGGGACAGGCGACCAATGAGCAGTTCTTC.